This T cell receptor (beta chain) stems from a study of CD8 T cells in Susac syndrome. Study summary: Among the Susac syndrome patients sequenced, five or six had active disease and about eight were in remission.

Study outcomes and limitations: Clonal expansion did not appear in Susac syndrome CD4+ T cell repertoires.

With random hexamers, roughly 0.45 to 1 ug RNA was reverse transcribed. The amplification used immunoSEQ multiplex PCR on TCR beta CDR3; it spanned 54 Vbeta and 13 Jbeta. TCRdb ran MiXCR on the immunoSEQ multiplex PCR reads and lists one entry per CDR3 protein. The data show 200,000 to 300,000 distinct CDR3 sequences, 90% to 96% seen once. The patients with Susac syndrome were individuals who fulfilled the recently defined diagnostic criteria for disease that was either definite or probable. This CDR3 comprises 15 residues. Germline assignment: CDR1 MNHEY and CDR2 SVGEGT. V lost 1 base, J lost 0 bases, and 1 base stayed unmatched. About this clonotype: Its antigen is unidentified.

The rearrangement uses TRBV6-2 or TRBV6-3 and TRBJ1-2; 8 bases agree with TRBD1. The sequenced material came from CD4+ T cells from PBMCs. This receptor was identified in a human donor with Susac syndrome. CDR3 sequence: CASSYWTGPNYGYTF. The DNA of the CDR3 is TGTGCCAGCAGTTACTGGACAGGGCCTAACTATGGCTACACCTTC.